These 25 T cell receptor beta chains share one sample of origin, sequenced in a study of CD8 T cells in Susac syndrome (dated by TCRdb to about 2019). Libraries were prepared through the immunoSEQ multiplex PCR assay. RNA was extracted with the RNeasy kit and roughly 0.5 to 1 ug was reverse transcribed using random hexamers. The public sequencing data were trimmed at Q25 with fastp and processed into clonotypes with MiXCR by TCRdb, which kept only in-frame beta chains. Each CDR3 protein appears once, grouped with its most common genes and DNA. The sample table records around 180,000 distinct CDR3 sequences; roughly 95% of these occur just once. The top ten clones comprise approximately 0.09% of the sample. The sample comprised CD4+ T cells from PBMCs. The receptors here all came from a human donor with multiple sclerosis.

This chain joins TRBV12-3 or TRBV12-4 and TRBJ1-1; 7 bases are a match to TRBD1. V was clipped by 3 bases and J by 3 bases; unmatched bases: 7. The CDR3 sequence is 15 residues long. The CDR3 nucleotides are TGTGCCAGCAGTTTTATCGACAGGGCGGACACTGAAGCTTTCTTT. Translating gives CASSFIDRADTEAFF.

The CDR3 region has the DNA TGTGCCAGCAGTTTGAGTAGCGGGCACTCCTACGAGCAGTACTTC. This gives the protein CASSLSSGHSYEQYF. The chain employs TRBV7-3 and TRBJ2-7, with 7 positions matching TRBD2. There are 15 residues in the CDR3. Germline loops: CDR1 SGHTA, CDR2 FQGTGA. Trimming took 6 bases from V and 0 from J; bases not matched to a gene: 8.

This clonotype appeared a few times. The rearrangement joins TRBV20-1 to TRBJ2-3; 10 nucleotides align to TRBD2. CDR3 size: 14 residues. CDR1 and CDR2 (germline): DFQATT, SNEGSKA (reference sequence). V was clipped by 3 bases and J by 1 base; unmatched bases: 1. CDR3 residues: CSARLAGGTDTQYF. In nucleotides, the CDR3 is TGCAGTGCTAGGCTAGCGGGGGGCACAGATACGCAGTATTTT.

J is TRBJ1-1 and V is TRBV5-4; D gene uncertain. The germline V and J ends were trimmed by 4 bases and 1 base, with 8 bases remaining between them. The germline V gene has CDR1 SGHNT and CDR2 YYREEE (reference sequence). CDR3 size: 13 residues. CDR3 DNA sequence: TGTGCCAGCAGCACCGGTCAGAACACTGAAGCTTTCTTT. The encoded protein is CASSTGQNTEAFF.

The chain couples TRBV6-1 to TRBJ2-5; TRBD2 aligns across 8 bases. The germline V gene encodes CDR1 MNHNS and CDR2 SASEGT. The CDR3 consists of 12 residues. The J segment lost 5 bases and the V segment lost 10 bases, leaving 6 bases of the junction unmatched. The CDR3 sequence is CANAGGGETQYF. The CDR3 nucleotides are TGTGCCAACGCGGGGGGCGGGGAGACCCAGTACTTC.

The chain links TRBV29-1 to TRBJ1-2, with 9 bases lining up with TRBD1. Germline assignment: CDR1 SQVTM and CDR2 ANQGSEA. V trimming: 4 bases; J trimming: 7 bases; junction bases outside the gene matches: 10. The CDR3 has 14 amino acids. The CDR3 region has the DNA TGCAGCGTTGGAGTGGACAGGGGTTACGCTGGCTACACCTTC. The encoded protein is CSVGVDRGYAGYTF.

The CDR3 reads CASSIGRTTINQPQHF. For the CDR3, the DNA is TGTGCCAGTAGTATAGGGCGGACAACCATTAATCAGCCCCAGCATTTT. This rearrangement joins TRBV19 to TRBJ1-5, with a weak D call TRBD1 (5 bases). From germline, CDR1 is LNHDA and CDR2 SQIVND (reference sequence). The V and J ends lost 1 base and 4 bases respectively, with 14 bases between them. This CDR3 is built from 16 residues.

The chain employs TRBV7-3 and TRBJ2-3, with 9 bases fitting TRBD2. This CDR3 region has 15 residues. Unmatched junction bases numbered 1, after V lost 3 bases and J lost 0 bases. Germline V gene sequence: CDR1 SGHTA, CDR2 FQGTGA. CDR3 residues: CASSFLAGSTDTQYF. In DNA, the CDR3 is TGTGCCAGCAGCTTCCTAGCGGGGAGCACAGATACGCAGTATTTT.

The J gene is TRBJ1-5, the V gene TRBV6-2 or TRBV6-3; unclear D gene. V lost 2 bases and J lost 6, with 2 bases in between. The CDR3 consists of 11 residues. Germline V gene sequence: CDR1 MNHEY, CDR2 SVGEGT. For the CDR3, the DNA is TGTGCCAGCAGTTACCCTCAGCCCCAGCATTTT. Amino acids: CASSYPQPQHF.

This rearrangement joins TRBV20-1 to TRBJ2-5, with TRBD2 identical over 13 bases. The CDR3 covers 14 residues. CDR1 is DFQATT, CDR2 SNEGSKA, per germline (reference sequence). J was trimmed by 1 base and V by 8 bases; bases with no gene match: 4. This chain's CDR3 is CSSGLAGLQETQYF. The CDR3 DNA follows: TGCAGTTCGGGACTAGCGGGGCTCCAAGAGACCCAGTACTTC.

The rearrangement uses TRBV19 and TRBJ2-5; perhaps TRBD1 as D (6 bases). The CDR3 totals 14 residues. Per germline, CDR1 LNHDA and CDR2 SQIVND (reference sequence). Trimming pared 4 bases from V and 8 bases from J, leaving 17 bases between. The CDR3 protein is CASSTGRDGTTQYF. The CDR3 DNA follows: TGTGCCAGTAGTACAGGACGGGACGGGACAACCCAGTACTTC. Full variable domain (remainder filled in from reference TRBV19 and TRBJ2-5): DGGITQSPKYLFRKEGQNVTLSCEQNLNHDAMYWYRQDPGQGLRLIYYSQIVNDFQKGDIAEGYSVSREKKESFPLTVTSAQKNPTAFYLCASSTGRDGTTQYFGPGTRLLVL.

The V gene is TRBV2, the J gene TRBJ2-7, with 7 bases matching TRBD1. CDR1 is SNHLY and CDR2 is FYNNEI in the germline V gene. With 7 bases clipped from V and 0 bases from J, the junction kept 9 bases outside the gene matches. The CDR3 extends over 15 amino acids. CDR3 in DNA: TGTGCCAGCAACCAACGGACAGGAGTCTCCTACGAGCAGTACTTC. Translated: CASNQRTGVSYEQYF. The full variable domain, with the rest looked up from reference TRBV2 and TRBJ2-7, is EPEVTQTPSHQVTQMGQEVILRCVPISNHLYFYWYRQILGQKVEFLVSFYNNEISEKSEIFDDQFSVERPDGSNFTLKIRSTKLEDSAMYFCASNQRTGVSYEQYFGPGTRLTVT.

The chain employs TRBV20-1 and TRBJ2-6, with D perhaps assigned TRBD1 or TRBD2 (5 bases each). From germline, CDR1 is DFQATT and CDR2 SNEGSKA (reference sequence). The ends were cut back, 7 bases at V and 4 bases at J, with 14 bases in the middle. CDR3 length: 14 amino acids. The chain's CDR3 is CSVSGTPGANVLTF. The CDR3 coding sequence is TGCAGTGTTTCCGGGACGCCAGGGGCCAACGTCCTGACTTTC.

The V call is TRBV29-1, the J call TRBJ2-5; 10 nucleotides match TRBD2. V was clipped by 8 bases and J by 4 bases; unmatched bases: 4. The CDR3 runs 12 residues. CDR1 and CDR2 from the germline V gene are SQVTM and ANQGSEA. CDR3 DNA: TGCAGCACATTAGCGGGGGGAGAGACCCAGTACTTC. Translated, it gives CSTLAGGETQYF.

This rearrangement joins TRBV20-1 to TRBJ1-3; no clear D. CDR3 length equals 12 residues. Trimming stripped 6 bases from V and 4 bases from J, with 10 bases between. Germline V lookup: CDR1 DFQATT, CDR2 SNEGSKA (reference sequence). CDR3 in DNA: TGCAGTGCCGCCCACAGCGGAAACACCATATATTTT. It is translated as CSAAHSGNTIYF.

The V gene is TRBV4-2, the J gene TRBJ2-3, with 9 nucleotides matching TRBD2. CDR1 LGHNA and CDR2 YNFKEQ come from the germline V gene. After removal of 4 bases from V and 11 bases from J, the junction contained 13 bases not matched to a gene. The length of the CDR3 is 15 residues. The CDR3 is CASSPPGLANSGQYF. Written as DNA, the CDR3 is TGTGCCAGCAGCCCCCCCGGACTAGCGAATAGCGGGCAGTATTTT.

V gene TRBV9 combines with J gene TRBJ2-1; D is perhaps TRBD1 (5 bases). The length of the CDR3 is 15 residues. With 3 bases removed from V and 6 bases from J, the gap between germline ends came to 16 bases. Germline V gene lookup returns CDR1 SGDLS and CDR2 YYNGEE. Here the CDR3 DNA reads TGTGCCAGCAGCGAGGGGTCTGACAAGGCCAATGAGCAGTTCTTC. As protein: CASSEGSDKANEQFF.

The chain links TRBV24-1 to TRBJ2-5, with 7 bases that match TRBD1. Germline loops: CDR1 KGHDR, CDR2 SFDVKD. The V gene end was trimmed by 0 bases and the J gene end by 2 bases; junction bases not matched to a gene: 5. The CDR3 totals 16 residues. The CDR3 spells CATSDLRATGQETQYF. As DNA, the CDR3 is TGTGCCACCAGTGATTTGAGAGCGACAGGGCAAGAGACCCAGTACTTC.

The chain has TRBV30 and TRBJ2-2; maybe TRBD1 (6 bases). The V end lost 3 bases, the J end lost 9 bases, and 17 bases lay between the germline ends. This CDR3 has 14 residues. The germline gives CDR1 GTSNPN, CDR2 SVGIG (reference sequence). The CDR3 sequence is CAWRGDSGGRELFF. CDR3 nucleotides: TGTGCCTGGAGGGGAGATAGTGGGGGCCGGGAGCTGTTTTTT. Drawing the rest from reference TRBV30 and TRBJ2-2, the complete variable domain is SQTIHQWPATLVQPVGSPLSLECTVEGTSNPNLYWYRQAAGRGLQLLFYSVGIGQISSEVPQNLSASRPQDRQFILSSKKLLLSDSGFYLCAWRGDSGGRELFFGEGSRLTVL.

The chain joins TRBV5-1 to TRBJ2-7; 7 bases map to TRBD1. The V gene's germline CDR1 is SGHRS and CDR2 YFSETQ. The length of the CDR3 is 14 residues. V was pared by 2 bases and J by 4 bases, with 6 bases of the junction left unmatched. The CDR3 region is CASSFQTGSYEQYF. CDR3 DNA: TGCGCCAGCAGCTTTCAGACAGGGAGTTACGAGCAGTACTTC.

CDR3: CAWNFRGGSPLHF. CDR3 sequence (DNA): TGTGCCTGGAACTTCAGGGGGGGATCACCCCTCCACTTT. This chain links TRBV30 with TRBJ1-6, with TRBD1 identical over 7 bases. The CDR3 runs 13 residues. The germline V gene has CDR1 GTSNPN and CDR2 SVGIG (reference sequence). Germline trimming cut 4 bases from V and 10 bases from J; bases unmatched to any gene: 7. Complete variable domain (other parts from reference TRBV30 and TRBJ1-6): SQTIHQWPATLVQPVGSPLSLECTVEGTSNPNLYWYRQAAGRGLQLLFYSVGIGQISSEVPQNLSASRPQDRQFILSSKKLLLSDSGFYLCAWNFRGGSPLHFGNGTRLTVT.

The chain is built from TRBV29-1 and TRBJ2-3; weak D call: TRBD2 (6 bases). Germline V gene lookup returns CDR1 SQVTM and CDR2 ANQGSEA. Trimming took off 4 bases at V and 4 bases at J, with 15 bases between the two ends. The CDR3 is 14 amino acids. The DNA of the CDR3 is TGCAGCGTTGCTGGGGGACTGAGAGCAGATACGCAGTATTTT. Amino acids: CSVAGGLRADTQYF.

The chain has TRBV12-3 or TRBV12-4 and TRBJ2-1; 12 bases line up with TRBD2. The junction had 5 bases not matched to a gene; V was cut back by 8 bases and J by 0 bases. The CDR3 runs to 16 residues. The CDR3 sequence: CASGGLAGSSYNEQFF. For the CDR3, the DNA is TGTGCCAGCGGTGGACTAGCGGGGAGCTCCTACAATGAGCAGTTCTTC.

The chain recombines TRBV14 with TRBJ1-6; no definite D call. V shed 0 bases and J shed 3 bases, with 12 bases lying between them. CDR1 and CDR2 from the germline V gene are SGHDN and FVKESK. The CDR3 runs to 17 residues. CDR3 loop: CASSQDATPFYNSPLHF. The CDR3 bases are TGTGCCAGCAGCCAAGACGCTACACCTTTCTATAATTCACCCCTCCACTTT.

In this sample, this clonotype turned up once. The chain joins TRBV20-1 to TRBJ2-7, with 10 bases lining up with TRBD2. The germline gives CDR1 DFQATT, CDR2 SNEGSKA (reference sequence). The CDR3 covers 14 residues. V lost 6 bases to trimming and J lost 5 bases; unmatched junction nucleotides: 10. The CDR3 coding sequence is TGCAGTGCCCGGGTTATAGCGGGGGGCCACGAGCAGTACTTC. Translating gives CSARVIAGGHEQYF.